The clone carrying this TCR beta chain was detected only a few times. Its cognate antigen is unknown. This sample stems from a study of response to subunit inactivated influenza vaccine. Findings of the study overall: A suggestion made by the authors is that each seasonal influenza vaccination recruits few new T cells.

Germline assignment: CDR1 LGHDT and CDR2 YNNKEL (reference sequence). V gave up 5 bases and J gave up 0 bases, with 14 bases separating them. The length of the CDR3 is 17 residues. TCRdb reprocessed the RT-PCR reads via MiXCR and lists one record per CDR3 protein. This sample has about 520,000 distinct CDR3 sequences; about 25% occur once, and the top ten carry 1.5% to 2%. The sequencing used CD4+ T cells sorted from PBMCs, collected 5 days after vaccination. The TCR was taken from a man in his fifties who received an inactivated influenza vaccine. The rearrangement links TRBV3-1 to TRBJ2-6, with a tentative D call TRBD1 (5 bases). Written as DNA, the CDR3 is TGTGCCAGCAGCGCCAGGGCCTACTCCTCTGGGGCCAACGTCCTGACTTTC. Its protein is CASSARAYSSGANVLTF.